Listed here are 18 T cell receptor beta chains from one sample, sequenced in a study of blood T cell repertoires in COVID-19. Repertoires were generated with immunoSEQ multiplex PCR, while TCRdb's copy carries only in-frame clones and drops some. This table has 110,000 to 150,000 clones, more than 75% appearing once. Sequencing was carried out using peripheral blood. The receptors here all came from a man between 60 and 70 years old with acute or convalescent COVID-19.

The gene calls are TRBV5-4 and TRBJ2-1, with a possible D match to TRBD1 (6 bases). With 1 base removed from V and 2 bases from J, the gap between germline ends came to 10 bases. The CDR3 consists of 15 residues. The germline V gene encodes CDR1 SGHNT and CDR2 YYREEE (reference sequence). The CDR3 loop reads CASSLKQGTYNEQFF. CDR3 DNA sequence: TGTGCCAGCAGCTTGAAACAGGGCACCTACAATGAGCAGTTCTTC.

The V gene is TRBV9, the J gene TRBJ2-5; TRBD2 aligns across 10 bases. V trimming: 4 bases; J trimming: 0 bases; junction bases outside the gene matches: 6. The CDR3 loop spans 16 amino acids. The V gene's germline CDR1 is SGDLS and CDR2 YYNGEE. The CDR3 here is CASSPGTSVHQETQYF. In nucleotides, the CDR3 is TGTGCCAGCAGCCCTGGGACTAGCGTACACCAAGAGACCCAGTACTTC. Full variable domain (missing parts from reference TRBV9 and TRBJ2-5): DSGVTQTPKHLITATGQRVTLRCSPRSGDLSVYWYQQSLDQGLQFLIQYYNGEERAKGNILERFSAQQFPDLHSELNLSSLELGDSALYFCASSPGTSVHQETQYFGPGTRLLVL.

The rearrangement joins TRBV5-4 to TRBJ2-5, with a tentative D call TRBD1 (6 bases). V lost 3 bases to trimming and J lost 2 bases, with 11 bases between them. Germline V gene sequence: CDR1 SGHNT, CDR2 YYREEE (reference sequence). The CDR3 spans 14 residues. Written as DNA, the CDR3 is TGTGCCAGCAGCTCAGGACAGAAACAAGAGACCCAGTACTTC. Protein sequence: CASSSGQKQETQYF.

The chain couples TRBV19 to TRBJ1-2, with D tentatively TRBD1 (5 bases). CDR1 and CDR2 (germline): LNHDA, SQIVND (reference sequence). The CDR3 length is 15 residues. The germline V and J ends were trimmed by 1 base and 0 bases, with 9 bases remaining between them. The CDR3 DNA is TGTGCCAGTAGTATAGGCGAGACAGCTAACTATGGCTACACCTTC. Translating it yields CASSIGETANYGYTF.

This chain links TRBV29-1 with TRBJ2-2; D perhaps matches TRBD1 (5 bases). Trimming shortened V by 3 bases and J by 4 bases, and 9 bases separated the two germline ends. Germline V CDR1 and CDR2: SQVTM, ANQGSEA. The length of the CDR3 is 13 residues. CDR3 sequence: CSVDQGSTGELFF. The CDR3 DNA reads TGCAGCGTTGACCAGGGTTCCACCGGGGAGCTGTTTTTT.

V usage is TRBV12-5 and J usage is TRBJ2-5; D is ambiguous. Germline CDR1 and CDR2: LGHNT and FRNRAP. Trimming shortened V by 7 bases and J by 3 bases, and 12 bases separated the two germline ends. This CDR3 contains 13 residues. CDR3 DNA sequence: TGTGCTAGTGCCCTTGACACTGAAGAGACCCAGTACTTC. Translating it yields CASALDTEETQYF.

The rearrangement links TRBV21-1 to TRBJ1-3. TRBV21-1 counts as a pseudogene. This CDR3 contains 18 residues. CDR3 DNA: TGTGCCAGCAGCAAACGGAGAGGGCAGGTGAGCTCTGGAAACACCATATATTTT. Amino acid sequence: CASSKRRGQVSSGNTIYF.

The chain is built from TRBV10-3 and TRBJ1-1; 7 positions agree with TRBD1. Trimming took 7 bases from V and 1 from J; bases not matched to a gene: 9. This CDR3 is 15 amino acids long. Germline V gene sequence: CDR1 ENHRY, CDR2 SYGVKD. CDR3 sequence: CAIKQGQARNTEAFF. Written as DNA, the CDR3 is TGTGCCATCAAACAAGGACAGGCCAGGAACACTGAAGCTTTCTTT.

The chain links TRBV7-9 to TRBJ1-4; weak D call: TRBD1 (6 bases). The germline CDR1 and CDR2 sequences are SEHNR and FQNEAQ (reference sequence). V gave up 0 bases and J gave up 8 bases, with 13 bases separating them. CDR3 length: 15 amino acids. The chain's CDR3 is CASSLAEGVYEKLFF. In nucleotides, the CDR3 is TGTGCCAGCAGCTTAGCCGAGGGGGTTTACGAAAAACTGTTTTTT.

This clone was counted once. The V gene is TRBV18, the J gene TRBJ2-5, with D uncertain. The V gene lost 2 bases and the J gene lost 3 bases, with 7 bases spanning the gap. The germline CDR1 and CDR2 sequences are KGHSH and LQKENI. The CDR3 contains 13 residues. CDR3 in amino acids: CASSPASKETQYF. The CDR3 DNA reads TGTGCCAGCTCACCAGCTAGTAAAGAGACCCAGTACTTC.

In its sample, this clone was seen a few times. The chain employs TRBV21-1 and TRBJ1-4; the D call in the table, TRBD1, was not verified against the DNA. TRBV21-1 is marked as a pseudogene. The CDR3 covers 17 residues. Here the CDR3 DNA reads TGTGCCAGTCCGCGCACGGGACAGACGGCTATCAGTGAAAAACTGTTTTTT. As protein: CASPRTGQTAISEKLFF.

The table lists this clone with a few counts. This rearrangement joins TRBV28 to TRBJ2-7; D might be TRBD1 (5 bases). V lost 5 bases and J 1 base, leaving 12 bases between the germline ends. The length of the CDR3 is 14 residues. Germline CDR1 and CDR2: MDHEN and SYDVKM. The DNA of the CDR3 is TGTGCCAGCAGTGCCGAAGACAGATCCTACGAGCAGTACTTC. Translation: CASSAEDRSYEQYF.

This sequence joins TRBV19 and TRBJ2-2; perhaps TRBD2 as D (5 bases). Germline values: CDR1 LNHDA, CDR2 SQIVND (reference sequence). This CDR3 region has 14 residues. V lost 3 bases to trimming and J lost 6 bases, with 11 bases between them. The CDR3 reads CASSMERRAGELFF. The CDR3 bases are TGTGCCAGTAGTATGGAGAGGCGGGCCGGGGAGCTGTTTTTT.

The chain is built from TRBV28 and TRBJ1-1; D is undetermined. Germline V gene lookup returns CDR1 MDHEN and CDR2 SYDVKM. V shed 6 bases and J shed 9 bases, with 11 bases lying between them. The CDR3 consists of 11 residues. CDR3 amino acids: CASRQYDKAFF. The CDR3 bases are TGTGCCAGCAGACAGTACGACAAAGCTTTCTTT.

The CDR3, as DNA: TGTGCCAGCAGCCAGGGACTAGTCGGGGCGCAGACCCAGTACTTC. Translated: CASSQGLVGAQTQYF. This rearrangement joins TRBV3-1 (or the pseudogene TRBV3-2) to TRBJ2-5; 8 nucleotides line up with TRBD2. Losses at the gene ends were 3 bases for V and 6 bases for J; bases not matched to a gene: 9. Germline values: CDR1 LGHDT, CDR2 YNNKEL (reference sequence). The CDR3 sequence is 15 residues long.

This chain connects TRBV7-6 to TRBJ2-7; D possibly corresponds to TRBD2 (7 bases). The CDR3 totals 15 residues. Germline values: CDR1 SGHVS, CDR2 FNYEAQ. The V gene lost 5 bases and the J gene lost 5 bases, with 19 bases spanning the gap. CDR3 nucleotide sequence: TGTGCCAGCAGCGAAAGCGGGACACCCCGTAACGAGCAGTACTTC. Translated, it gives CASSESGTPRNEQYF.

For this clone: One end of the junction varies from germline; a read error may be responsible. V is TRBV5-5 and J is TRBJ2-7; 11 nucleotides line up with TRBD1. CDR3 length: 14 amino acids. CDR1 is SGHKS, CDR2 YYEKEE, per germline (reference sequence). As DNA, the CDR3 is TGTGCCAGCAGCCGGACAGGGGGCTCCCACGAGCAGTACTTC. Translating gives CASSRTGGSHEQYF.

This chain uses TRBV28 with TRBJ2-7; 8 bases agree with TRBD1. CDR3 size: 15 residues. In germline, CDR1 is MDHEN, CDR2 SYDVKM. V shed 2 bases and J 5 bases; nucleotides not matched to a gene: 8. The CDR3: CASSLLRRGQDEQYF. The CDR3 DNA reads TGTGCCAGCAGTTTACTTCGCAGGGGGCAGGACGAGCAGTACTTC.